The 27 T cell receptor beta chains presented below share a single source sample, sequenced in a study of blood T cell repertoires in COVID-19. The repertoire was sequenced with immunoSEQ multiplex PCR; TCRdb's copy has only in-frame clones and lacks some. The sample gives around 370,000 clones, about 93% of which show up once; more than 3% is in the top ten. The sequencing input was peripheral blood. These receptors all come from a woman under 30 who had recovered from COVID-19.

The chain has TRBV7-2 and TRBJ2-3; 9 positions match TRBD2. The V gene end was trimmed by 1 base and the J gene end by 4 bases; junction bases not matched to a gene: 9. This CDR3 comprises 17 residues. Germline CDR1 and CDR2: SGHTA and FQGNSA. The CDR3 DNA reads TGTGCCAGCAGCTTAGGGGGCGGGAGGGGAGGTGCAGATACGCAGTATTTT. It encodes CASSLGGGRGGADTQYF.

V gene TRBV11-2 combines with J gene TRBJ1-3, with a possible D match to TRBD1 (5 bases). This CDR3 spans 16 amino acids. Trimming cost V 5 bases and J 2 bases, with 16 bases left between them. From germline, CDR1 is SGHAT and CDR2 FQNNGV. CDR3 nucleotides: TGTGCCAGCAGCCGGGGGATTTTGGTTGCTGGAAACACCATATATTTT. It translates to CASSRGILVAGNTIYF.

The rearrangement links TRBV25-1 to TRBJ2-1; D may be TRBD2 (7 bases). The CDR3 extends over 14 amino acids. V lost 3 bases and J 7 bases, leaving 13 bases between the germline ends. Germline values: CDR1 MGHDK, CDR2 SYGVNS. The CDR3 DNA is TGTGCCAGCAGTGACCATGGGAGGGGGAATGAGCAGTTCTTC. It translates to CASSDHGRGNEQFF.

The CDR3 DNA follows: TGTGCCAGCAACCCCTCAGGGAGGGGTGAAGCTTTCTTT. It specifies CASNPSGRGEAFF. J is TRBJ1-1 and V is TRBV6-2 or TRBV6-3, with D maybe TRBD1 (5 bases). Trimming pared 7 bases from V and 7 bases from J, leaving 16 bases between. Per germline, CDR1 MNHEY and CDR2 SVGEGT. CDR3 size: 13 residues.

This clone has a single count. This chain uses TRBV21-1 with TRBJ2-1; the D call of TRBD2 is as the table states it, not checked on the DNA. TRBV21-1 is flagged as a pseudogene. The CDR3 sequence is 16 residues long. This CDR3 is CASSERTSGTDNEQFF. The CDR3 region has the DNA TGTGCCAGCAGCGAAAGGACTAGCGGGACGGACAATGAGCAGTTCTTC.

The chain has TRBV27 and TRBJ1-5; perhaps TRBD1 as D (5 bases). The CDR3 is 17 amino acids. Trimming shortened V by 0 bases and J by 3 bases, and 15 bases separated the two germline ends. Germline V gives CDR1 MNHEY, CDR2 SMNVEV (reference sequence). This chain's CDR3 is CASSLSAFRQPNQPQHF. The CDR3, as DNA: TGTGCCAGCAGTTTATCCGCTTTCAGACAGCCCAATCAGCCCCAGCATTTT.

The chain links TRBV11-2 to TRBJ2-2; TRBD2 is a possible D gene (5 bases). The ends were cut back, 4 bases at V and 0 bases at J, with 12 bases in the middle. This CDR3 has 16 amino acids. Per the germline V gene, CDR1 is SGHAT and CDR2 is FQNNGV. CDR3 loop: CASSSEGGSNTGELFF. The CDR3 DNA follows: TGTGCCAGCAGCTCCGAGGGCGGTTCGAACACCGGGGAGCTGTTTTTT.

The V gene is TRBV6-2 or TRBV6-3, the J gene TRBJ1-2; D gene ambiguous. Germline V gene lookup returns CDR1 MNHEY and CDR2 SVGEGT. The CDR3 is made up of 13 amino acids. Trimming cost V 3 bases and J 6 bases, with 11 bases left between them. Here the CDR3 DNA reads TGTGCCAGCAGTTATCTAGGCGGGGATGGCTACACCTTC. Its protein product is CASSYLGGDGYTF.

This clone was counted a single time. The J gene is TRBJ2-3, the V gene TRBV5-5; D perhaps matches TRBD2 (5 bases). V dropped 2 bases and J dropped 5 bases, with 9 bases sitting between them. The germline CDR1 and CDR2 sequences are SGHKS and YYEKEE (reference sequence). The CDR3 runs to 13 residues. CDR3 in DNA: TGTGCCAGCAGCTTACTAGGGAAAGATACGCAGTATTTT. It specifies CASSLLGKDTQYF.

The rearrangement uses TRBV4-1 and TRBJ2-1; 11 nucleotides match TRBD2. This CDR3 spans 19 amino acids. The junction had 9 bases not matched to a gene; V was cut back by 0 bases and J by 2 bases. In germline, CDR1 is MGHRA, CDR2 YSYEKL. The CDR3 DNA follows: TGCGCCAGCAGCCAAGACCCGCCTCCGACTAGCGGGGCCTACAATGAGCAGTTCTTC. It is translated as CASSQDPPPTSGAYNEQFF.

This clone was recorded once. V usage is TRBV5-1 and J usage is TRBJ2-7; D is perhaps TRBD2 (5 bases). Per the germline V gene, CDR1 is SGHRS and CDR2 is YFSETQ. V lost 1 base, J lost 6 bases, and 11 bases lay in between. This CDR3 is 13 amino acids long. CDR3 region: CASSLSGSGEQYV. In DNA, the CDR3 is TGCGCCAGCAGCTTGTCGGGGTCCGGCGAGCAGTACGTC.

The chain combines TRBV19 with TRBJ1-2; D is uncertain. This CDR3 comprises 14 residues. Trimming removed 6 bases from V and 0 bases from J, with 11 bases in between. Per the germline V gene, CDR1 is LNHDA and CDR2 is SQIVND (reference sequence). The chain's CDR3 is CASRSWSANYGYTF. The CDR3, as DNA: TGTGCCAGTAGGTCCTGGTCAGCTAACTATGGCTACACCTTC.

In DNA form, the CDR3 reads TGTGCCAGCAGCAAATTCGGCAGGGGGCCCTCCTACGAGCAGTACGTC. It is translated as CASSKFGRGPSYEQYV. The genes are TRBV21-1 and TRBJ2-7; the table's D call, TRBD1, was not checked against the DNA. TRBV21-1 is a pseudogene segment. This CDR3 contains 16 residues.

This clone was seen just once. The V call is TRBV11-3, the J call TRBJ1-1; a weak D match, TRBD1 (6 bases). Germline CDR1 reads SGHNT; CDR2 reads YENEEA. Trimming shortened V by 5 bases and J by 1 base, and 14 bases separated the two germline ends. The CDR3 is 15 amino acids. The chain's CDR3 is CASSIIRGRNTEAFF. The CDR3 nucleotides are TGTGCCAGCAGCATCATCAGGGGTAGGAACACTGAAGCTTTCTTT.

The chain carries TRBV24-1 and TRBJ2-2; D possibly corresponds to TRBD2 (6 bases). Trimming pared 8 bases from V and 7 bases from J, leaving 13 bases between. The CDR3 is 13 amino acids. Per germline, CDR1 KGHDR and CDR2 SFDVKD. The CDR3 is CATMEGFSGELFF. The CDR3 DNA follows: TGTGCCACCATGGAGGGATTTAGCGGGGAGCTGTTTTTT.

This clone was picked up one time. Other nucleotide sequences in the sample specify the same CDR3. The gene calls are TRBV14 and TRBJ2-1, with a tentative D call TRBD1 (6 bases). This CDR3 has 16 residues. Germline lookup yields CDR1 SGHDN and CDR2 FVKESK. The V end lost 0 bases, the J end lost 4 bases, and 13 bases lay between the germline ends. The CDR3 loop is CASSQDLQGLYNEQFF. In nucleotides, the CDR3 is TGTGCCAGCAGCCAAGATTTGCAGGGGCTATACAATGAGCAGTTCTTC.

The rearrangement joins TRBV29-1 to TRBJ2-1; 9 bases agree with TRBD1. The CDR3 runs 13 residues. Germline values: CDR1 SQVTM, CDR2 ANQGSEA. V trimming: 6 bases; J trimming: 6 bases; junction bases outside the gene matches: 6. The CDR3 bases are TGCAGCGTAAGACAGGGGGAAGGCAATGAGCAGTTCTTC. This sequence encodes CSVRQGEGNEQFF.

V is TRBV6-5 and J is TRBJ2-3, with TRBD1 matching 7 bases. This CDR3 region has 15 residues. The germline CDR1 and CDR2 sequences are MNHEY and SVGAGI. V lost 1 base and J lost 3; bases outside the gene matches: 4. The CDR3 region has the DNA TGTGCCAGCAGTTACTGGTCAGGGGGTACAGATACGCAGTATTTT. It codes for CASSYWSGGTDTQYF.

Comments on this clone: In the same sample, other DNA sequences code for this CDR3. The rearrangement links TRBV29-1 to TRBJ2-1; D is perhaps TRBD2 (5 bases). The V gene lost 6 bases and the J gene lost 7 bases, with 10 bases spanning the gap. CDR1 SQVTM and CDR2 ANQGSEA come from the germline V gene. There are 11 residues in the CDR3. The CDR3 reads CSVLGGNEQFF. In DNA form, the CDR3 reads TGCAGCGTACTCGGCGGGAATGAGCAGTTCTTC.

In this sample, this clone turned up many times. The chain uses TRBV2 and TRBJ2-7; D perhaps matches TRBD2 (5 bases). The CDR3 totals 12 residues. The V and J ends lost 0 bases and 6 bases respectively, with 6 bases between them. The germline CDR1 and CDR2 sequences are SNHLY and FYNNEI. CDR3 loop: CASSEARGEQYV. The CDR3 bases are TGTGCCAGCAGTGAAGCTCGGGGCGAGCAGTACGTC.

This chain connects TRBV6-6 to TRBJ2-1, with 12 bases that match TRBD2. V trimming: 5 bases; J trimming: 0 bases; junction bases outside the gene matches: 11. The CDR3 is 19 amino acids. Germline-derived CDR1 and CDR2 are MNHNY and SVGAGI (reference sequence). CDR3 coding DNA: TGTGCCAGCAGTCTGGGACTAGCGGGCTACCTGAGCTCCTACAATGAGCAGTTCTTC. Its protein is CASSLGLAGYLSSYNEQFF.

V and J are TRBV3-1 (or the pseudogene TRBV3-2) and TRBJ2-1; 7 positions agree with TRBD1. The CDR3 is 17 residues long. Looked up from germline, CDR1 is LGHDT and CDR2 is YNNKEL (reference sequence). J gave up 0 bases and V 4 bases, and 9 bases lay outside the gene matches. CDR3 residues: CASSLSTGVSSYNEQFF. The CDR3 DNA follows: TGTGCCAGCAGCCTAAGCACAGGGGTGAGCTCCTACAATGAGCAGTTCTTC.

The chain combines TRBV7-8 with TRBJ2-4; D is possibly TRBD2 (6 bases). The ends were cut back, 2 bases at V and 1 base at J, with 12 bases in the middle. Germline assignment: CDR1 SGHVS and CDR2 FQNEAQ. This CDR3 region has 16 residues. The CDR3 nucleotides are TGTGCCAGCAGCTTAAAAAGGGACTTGGCCAAAAACATTCAGTACTTC. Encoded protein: CASSLKRDLAKNIQYF.

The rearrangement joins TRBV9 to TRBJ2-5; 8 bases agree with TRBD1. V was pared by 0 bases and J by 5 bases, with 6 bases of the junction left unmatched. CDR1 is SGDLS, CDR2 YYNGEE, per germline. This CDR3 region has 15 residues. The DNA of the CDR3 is TGTGCCAGCAGCGTAGAGTCAGGGGGCAGGGAGACCCAGTACTTC. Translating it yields CASSVESGGRETQYF.

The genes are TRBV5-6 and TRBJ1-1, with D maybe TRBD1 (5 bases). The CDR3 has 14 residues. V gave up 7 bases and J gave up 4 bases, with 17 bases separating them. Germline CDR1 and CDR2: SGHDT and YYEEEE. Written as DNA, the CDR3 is TGTGCCAGCCACAACCGGGGGTGGGTCACTGAAGCTTTCTTT. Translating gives CASHNRGWVTEAFF.

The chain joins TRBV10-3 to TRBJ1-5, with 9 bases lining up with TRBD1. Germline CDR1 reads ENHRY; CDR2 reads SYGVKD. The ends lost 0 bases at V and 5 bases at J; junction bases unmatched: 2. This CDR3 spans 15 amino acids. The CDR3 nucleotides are TGTGCCATCAGTGAGTCACAGGGGGCACATCAGCCCCAGCATTTT. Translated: CAISESQGAHQPQHF.

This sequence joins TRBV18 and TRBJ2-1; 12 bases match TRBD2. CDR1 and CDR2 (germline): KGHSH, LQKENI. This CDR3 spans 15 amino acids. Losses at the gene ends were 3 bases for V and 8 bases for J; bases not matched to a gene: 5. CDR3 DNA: TGTGCCAGCTCACCTGGACTAGCGGGACATCATGAGCAGTTCTTC. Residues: CASSPGLAGHHEQFF.